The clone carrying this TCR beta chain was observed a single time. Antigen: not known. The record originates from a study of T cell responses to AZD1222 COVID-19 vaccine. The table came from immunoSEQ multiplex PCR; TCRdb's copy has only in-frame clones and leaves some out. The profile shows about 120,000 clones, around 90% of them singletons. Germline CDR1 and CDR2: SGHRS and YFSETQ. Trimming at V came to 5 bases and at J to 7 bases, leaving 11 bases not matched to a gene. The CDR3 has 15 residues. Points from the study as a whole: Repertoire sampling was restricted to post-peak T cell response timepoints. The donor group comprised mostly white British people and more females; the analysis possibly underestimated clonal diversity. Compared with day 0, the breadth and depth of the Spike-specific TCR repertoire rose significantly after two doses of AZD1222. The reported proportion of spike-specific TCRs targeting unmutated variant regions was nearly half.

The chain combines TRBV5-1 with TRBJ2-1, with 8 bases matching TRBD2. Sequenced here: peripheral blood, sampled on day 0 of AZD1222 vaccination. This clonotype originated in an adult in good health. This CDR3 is CASRLLSGGGNEQFF. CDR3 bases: TGCGCCAGCAGGTTGTTAAGCGGGGGAGGGAATGAGCAGTTCTTC.